Listed below are T cell receptor beta chains from one sample, sequenced in a study of early T cells in non-severe SARS-CoV-2 infection. TCRdb itself ran the 5' RACE reads through MiXCR, one entry per CDR3 protein. In the table there are fewer than 120,000 distinct CDR3 sequences, roughly an eighth of which are singletons. The source material was whole blood, sampled at baseline. These receptors came from an adult who was a healthcare worker with PCR-confirmed SARS-CoV-2 infection or an uninfected control (not recorded which). Both conserved end residues are part of each CDR3. Fields, in order: clone size, V gene, J gene, D gene, CDR3 DNA, CDR3 protein. The D gene is left open where the match is weak. Not every row has a clone size; where given, it reads once, few, many or a size class.

few	TRBV18	TRBJ1-2	TRBD1	TGTGCCAGCTCACCGCCGGGACAGGGTCCCTATGGCTACACCTTC	CASSPPGQGPYGYTF
many	TRBV10-2	TRBJ1-5	TRBD1	TGCGCCAGCAGTGCTGCCGGGACAGCGGGCAATCAGCCCCAGCATTTT	CASSAAGTAGNQPQHF
few	TRBV5-1	TRBJ1-4	-	TGCGCCAGCAGCCCGGTCCCCCTGAGAGAAAAACTGTTTTTT	CASSPVPLREKLFF
-	TRBV7-2	TRBJ1-3	-	TGTGCCAGCAGGGGATTCGGACAGATCAACTCTGGAAACACCATATATTTT	CASRGFGQINSGNTIYF
few	TRBV5-1	TRBJ2-3	TRBD2	TGCGCCAGCAGCTTGGGGGCCCCGACTAGCCGAGATACGCAGTATTTT	CASSLGAPTSRDTQYF
many	TRBV7-9	TRBJ1-1	-	TGTGCCAGCAGCCAACGTCGGAACATGAACACTGAAGCTTTCTTT	CASSQRRNMNTEAFF
-	TRBV5-1	TRBJ2-1	TRBD2	TGCGCCAGCAGCTCCCTAGCGGGAACATACAATGAGCAGTTCTTC	CASSSLAGTYNEQFF
few	TRBV29-1	TRBJ2-1	-	TGCAGCGTTGATAGGCGTCTCTCCTACAATGAGCAGTTCTTC	CSVDRRLSYNEQFF
few	TRBV9	TRBJ2-2	-	TGTGCCAGCAGCGTAAGGGAGTACACCGGGGAGCTGTTTTTT	CASSVREYTGELFF
-	TRBV7-8	TRBJ2-1	TRBD2	TGTGCCAGCAGCCCTGGACTAGCGGGAGGAGTTATCTACAATGAGCAGTTCTTC	CASSPGLAGGVIYNEQFF
-	TRBV12-3/TRBV12-4	TRBJ1-6	-	TGTGCCAGCACGACTACAGGGATGGCTTCACCCCTCCACTTT	CASTTTGMASPLHF
few	TRBV9	TRBJ2-3	-	TGTGCCAGCAGCGTAGGAATAAGGTCCACAGATACGCAGTATTTT	CASSVGIRSTDTQYF
few	TRBV19	TRBJ2-1	TRBD2	TGTGCCAGTATCGGCCGGGGGGACTCCTACAATGAGCAGTTCTTC	CASIGRGDSYNEQFF
-	TRBV6-1	TRBJ1-1	-	TGTGCCAGCAGTACTCGTCGGGGCATTGAGGAAGCTTTCTTT	CASSTRRGIEEAFF
-	TRBV19	TRBJ1-2	TRBD1	TGTGCCAGTAGGAACGGGGACAGCAGGTCTGGCTACACCTTC	CASRNGDSRSGYTF
few	TRBV5-4	TRBJ2-7	-	TGTGCCAGCAGCTTTAGAAGAAGGACCCTGGGGTACTTC	CASSFRRRTLGYF
-	TRBV3-1	TRBJ2-1	TRBD2	TGTGCCAGCAGGGGTAGCGGGGGGTACAATGAGCAGTTCTTC	CASRGSGGYNEQFF
-	TRBV3-1	TRBJ1-2	-	TGTGCCAGCAGCCAAGATAGAGGGGTCAACTATGGCTACACCTTC	CASSQDRGVNYGYTF